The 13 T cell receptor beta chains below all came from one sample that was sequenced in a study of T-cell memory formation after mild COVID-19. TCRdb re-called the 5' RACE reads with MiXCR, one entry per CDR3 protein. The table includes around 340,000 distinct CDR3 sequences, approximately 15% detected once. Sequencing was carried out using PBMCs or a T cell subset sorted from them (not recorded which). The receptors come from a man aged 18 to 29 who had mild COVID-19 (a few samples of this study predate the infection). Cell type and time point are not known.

CDR3 DNA: TGCGCCAGCAGCCCCGAATCAGGGTCCGGGGAGCTGTTTTTT. Translating it yields CASSPESGSGELFF. The V gene is TRBV5-1, the J gene TRBJ2-2; perhaps TRBD1 as D (5 bases). Germline V lookup: CDR1 SGHRS, CDR2 YFSETQ. The V and J ends lost 4 bases and 6 bases respectively, with 13 bases between them. This CDR3 contains 14 residues.

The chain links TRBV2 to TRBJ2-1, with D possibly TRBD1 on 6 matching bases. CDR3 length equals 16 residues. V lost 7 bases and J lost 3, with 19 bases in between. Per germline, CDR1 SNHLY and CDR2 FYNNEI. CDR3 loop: CASNDPQQGFYNEQFF. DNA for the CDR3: TGTGCCAGCAACGATCCCCAGCAGGGGTTCTACAATGAGCAGTTCTTC.

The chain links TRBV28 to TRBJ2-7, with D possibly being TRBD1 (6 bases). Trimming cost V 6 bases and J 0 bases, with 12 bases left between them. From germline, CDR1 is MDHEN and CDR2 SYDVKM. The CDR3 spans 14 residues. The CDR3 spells CASRGRGPSYEQYV. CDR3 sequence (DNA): TGTGCCAGCAGAGGCAGGGGCCCCTCCTACGAGCAGTACGTC.

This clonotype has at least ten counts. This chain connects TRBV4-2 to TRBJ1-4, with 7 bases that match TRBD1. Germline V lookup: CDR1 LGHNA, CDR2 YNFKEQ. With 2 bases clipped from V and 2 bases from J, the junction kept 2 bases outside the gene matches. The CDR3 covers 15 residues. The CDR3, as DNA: TGTGCCAGCAGCCAACAGGGGGGGACTAATGAAAAACTGTTTTTT. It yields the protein CASSQQGGTNEKLFF.

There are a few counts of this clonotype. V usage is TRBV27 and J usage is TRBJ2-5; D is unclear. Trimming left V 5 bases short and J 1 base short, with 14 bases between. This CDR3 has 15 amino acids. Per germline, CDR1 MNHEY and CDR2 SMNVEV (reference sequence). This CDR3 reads CASSLTLGTQETQYF. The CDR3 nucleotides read TGTGCCAGCAGTCTCACGCTAGGTACCCAAGAGACCCAGTACTTC.

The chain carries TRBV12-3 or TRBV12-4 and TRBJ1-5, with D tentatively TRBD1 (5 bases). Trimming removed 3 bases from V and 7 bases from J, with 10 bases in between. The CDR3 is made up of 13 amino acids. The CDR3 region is CASSFSGFQPQHF. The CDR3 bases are TGTGCCAGCAGTTTTTCAGGGTTCCAGCCCCAGCATTTT.

The CDR3 DNA reads TGTGCCAGCAGTCCCGAGGCTAGCCGGATGGGAGGGGAGCAGTTCTTC. This sequence encodes CASSPEASRMGGEQFF. V usage is TRBV12-3 or TRBV12-4 and J usage is TRBJ2-1, with 7 bases that match TRBD2. This CDR3 is built from 16 residues. Unmatched junction bases numbered 17, after V lost 5 bases and J lost 10 bases.

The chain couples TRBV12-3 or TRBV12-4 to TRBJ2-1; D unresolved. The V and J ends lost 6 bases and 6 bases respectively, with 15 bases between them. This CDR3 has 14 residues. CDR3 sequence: CASSRSPGSNEQFF. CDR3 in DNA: TGTGCCAGCAGCCGGAGTCCGGGCAGCAATGAGCAGTTCTTC.

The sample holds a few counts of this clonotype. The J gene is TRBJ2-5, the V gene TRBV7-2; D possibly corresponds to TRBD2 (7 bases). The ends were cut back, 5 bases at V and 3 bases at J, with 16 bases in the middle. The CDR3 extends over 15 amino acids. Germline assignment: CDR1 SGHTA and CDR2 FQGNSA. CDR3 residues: CASSRRRGAEETQYF. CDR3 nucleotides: TGTGCCAGCAGCCGGCGTCGGGGGGCCGAAGAGACCCAGTACTTC.

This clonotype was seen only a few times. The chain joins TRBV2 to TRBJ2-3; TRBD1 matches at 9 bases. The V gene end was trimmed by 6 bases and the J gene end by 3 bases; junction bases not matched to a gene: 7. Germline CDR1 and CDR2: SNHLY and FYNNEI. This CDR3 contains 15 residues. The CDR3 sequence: CASRETGGRTDTQYF. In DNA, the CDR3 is TGTGCCAGCAGGGAAACAGGGGGCAGGACAGATACGCAGTATTTT.

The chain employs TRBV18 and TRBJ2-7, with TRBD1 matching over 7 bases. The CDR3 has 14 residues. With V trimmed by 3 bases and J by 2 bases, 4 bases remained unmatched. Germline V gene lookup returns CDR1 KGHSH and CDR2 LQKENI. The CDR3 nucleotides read TGTGCCAGCTCACCTGCGACAGGGCCCTACGAGCAGTACGTC. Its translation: CASSPATGPYEQYV.

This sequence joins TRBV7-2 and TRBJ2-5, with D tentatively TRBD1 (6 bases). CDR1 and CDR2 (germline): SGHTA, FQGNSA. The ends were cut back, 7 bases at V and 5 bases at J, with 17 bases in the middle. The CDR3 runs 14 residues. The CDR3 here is CASTQGSGVETQYF. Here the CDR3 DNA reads TGTGCCAGCACCCAAGGCTCAGGGGTGGAGACCCAGTACTTC.

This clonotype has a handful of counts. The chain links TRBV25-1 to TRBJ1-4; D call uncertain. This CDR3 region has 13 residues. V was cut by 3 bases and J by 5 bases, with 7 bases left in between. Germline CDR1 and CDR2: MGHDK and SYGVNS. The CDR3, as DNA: TGTGCCAGCAGTGAGCCAGGAAATGAAAAACTGTTTTTT. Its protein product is CASSEPGNEKLFF.